Sequencing of this T cell receptor beta chain was carried out in a study of blood T cell repertoires in COVID-19 (TCRdb year 2020). A note on the overall study: Samples covering the acute and convalescent phases of COVID-19 were provided by collaborators in the United States, Italy and Spain. The samples were drawn from the first 160 participants of the ongoing ImmuneRACE study and from under 1,500 subjects provided by 6 global collaborators. The sample metadata nearly always contained a de-identified subject ID, COVID-19 status, age in years and sex. Where available, HLA class I and class II types were obtained from metadata supplied by the sample provider rather than from assay-based typing. A freely available public database, intended as a resource for researchers studying the immune response to SARS-CoV-2, is where the repertoires were released. Deeply sampled blood TCRbeta repertoires from subjects exposed to, actively infected with, or recovered from COVID-19 were included in the dataset. The prospective study material was composed of cDNA or gDNA derived from T cells, B-cell-depleted T cells, or PBMCs. What the study reported, not specific to this receptor: How much clinical and demographic metadata was included differed by source and by participant, and the metadata was provided uncurated.

Each collaborating institution followed its own protocols to collect whole blood in K2EDTA tubes. Collaborator samples were shipped for TCRbeta analysis as frozen whole blood, isolated PBMCs, or DNA extracted from either sample type. TCRbeta CDR3 regions were amplified from genomic DNA using the immunoSEQ Assay, a bias-controlled multiplex PCR. The original pipeline was this. The number of nucleated cells in each sample was estimated from the amplification of reference gene primers within the assay. Sequence reads were collapsed and filtered to measure the absolute abundance of every unique TCRbeta CDR3 rearrangement. For each sample, productive Simpson clonality was calculated by taking the square root of Simpson's diversity index across productive rearrangements. The source is immuneACCESS, and TCRdb retained only in-frame sequences with V and J called. Part of the clones is not carried over; for the studies checked, unresolved V genes explain less than half of this, and the remainder is unexplained. V and J calls and clone size are those listed in that table; D and trimming were worked out from the DNA. The sample table holds about 54,000 clones, of which 65% to 90% were seen once. The biggest ten clones account for roughly 12% of the sample.

Regarding this clone: The antigen it recognizes is unknown. No base quality information exists; no much larger clone differs at one position.

The CDR1 and CDR2 encoded by the germline V gene are SGHTA and FQGNSA. Trimming costs V 0 bases and J 8 bases, and their ends lie 16 bases apart. Including the terminal cysteine and phenylalanine, the CDR3 comprises 15 residues. Left in the record is the CDR3 DNA by itself, 45 bases read in frame from the first base. The sequencing input was peripheral blood. Recombination connected TRBV7-2 to TRBJ1-1; the D gene is unclear. The TCR comes from a human donor in a cohort sampled during active COVID-19. The base sequence is TGTGCCAGCAGCTTAGCGTCCGGCGGGTTTGGGGAAGCTTTCTTT. Its protein reads: CASSLASGGFGEAFF.